This TCR delta chain was identified in a study of γδ T cells in repeated Plasmodium falciparum infection. TCRdb called clones from the multiplex PCR reads again using CATT. The top ten hold 24% of the sample, which has about 51,000 delta-chain clones, around 2% seen once. Ten or more counts support this clone. TCRdb's entry gives the protein of a much larger clone, which mismatches this DNA's translation at residue 18, likely from a read error; the protein reported here is translated from the DNA. Bulk repertoires came from Vgamma9/Vdelta2+ or Vdelta2-negative gammadelta T cells flow-sorted from PBMC. The CDR3 has 20 residues. CDR1 and CDR2 from the germline V gene are TSESDYY and QEAYKQQN.

Sequences were obtained from gamma-delta T cells from blood. This receptor was taken from a pool of human donors (malaria-infected and uninfected, not separated). This sequence joins TRAV38-2/DV8 and TRDJ1; weak D call: TRDD3 (5 bases). The CDR3 sequence is CAYIGSGSTPGRWWGLKPIF. In DNA, the CDR3 is TGTGCTTATATAGGTAGCGGGAGTACTCCCGGCCGGTGGTGGGGCCTTAAACCCATCTTT.